Listed here are 12 T cell receptor beta chains from one sample, sequenced in a study of Ad26.COV2.S vaccination and SARS-CoV-2 variants. Profiling relied on immunoSEQ multiplex PCR, and the TCRdb table lists in-frame clones only, not all of them. The sample records about half a million clones, 80% to 90% being singletons. As to treatment: around 19 received Ad26.COV2.S at low or high dose, single or two shots; about 5 received placebo; per-sample allocation not given. The samples were gathered on day 63 after the first injection of vaccine or placebo. The source material was peripheral blood, sampled in a trial of Ad26.COV2.S vaccine versus placebo. All receptors derive from a person aged 18-60 years who received the Ad26.COV2.S COVID-19 vaccine or a placebo.

The V and J genes are TRBV28 and TRBJ2-3, with 10 bases aligning to TRBD1. Per the germline V gene, CDR1 is MDHEN and CDR2 is SYDVKM. The CDR3 runs to 16 residues. Trimming cost V 4 bases and J 2 bases; bases outside gene matches: 6. The CDR3, as DNA: TGTGCCAGCAGTTCCGCCGGGACAGGGGACACAGATACGCAGTATTTT. As protein: CASSSAGTGDTDTQYF.

The gene calls are TRBV3-1 (or the pseudogene TRBV3-2) and TRBJ1-4; D uncertain. This CDR3 has 15 amino acids. The germline CDR1 and CDR2 sequences are LGHDT and YNNKEL (reference sequence). The V gene lost 0 bases and the J gene lost 3 bases, with 8 bases spanning the gap. CDR3 sequence reads: CASSQEGIANEKLFF. In nucleotides, the CDR3 is TGTGCCAGCAGCCAAGAAGGAATTGCTAATGAAAAACTGTTTTTT.

The gene calls are TRBV7-2 and TRBJ2-3; TRBD2 agrees at 11 bases. Trimming removed 5 bases from V and 3 bases from J; junction bases left unmatched: 16. This CDR3 spans 19 amino acids. Germline loops: CDR1 SGHTA, CDR2 FQGNSA. CDR3 amino acids: CASSPLFETSGAITDTQYF. Here the CDR3 DNA reads TGTGCCAGCAGCCCCTTATTTGAGACTAGCGGGGCAATTACAGATACGCAGTATTTT.

This chain links TRBV7-9 with TRBJ1-2; tentatively, D is TRBD1 (6 bases). CDR3 length: 14 residues. V dropped 7 bases and J dropped 4 bases, with 16 bases sitting between them. CDR1 and CDR2 from the germline V gene are SEHNR and FQNEAQ (reference sequence). This CDR3 is CASTKPGGPYGYTF. CDR3 bases: TGTGCCAGCACCAAGCCGGGGGGCCCCTATGGCTACACCTTC.

A single count supports this clone. V and J are TRBV28 and TRBJ1-5; no clear D. V lost 6 bases and J lost 4, with 4 bases in between. CDR1 MDHEN and CDR2 SYDVKM come from the germline V gene. The length of the CDR3 is 11 residues. The CDR3, as DNA: TGTGCCAGCAGCATTAATCAGCCCCAGCATTTT. Its translation is CASSINQPQHF.

The chain recombines TRBV2 with TRBJ1-1; no clear D gene. Germline lookup yields CDR1 SNHLY and CDR2 FYNNEI. The V end was cut by 6 bases, the J end by 1 base, with 15 bases between. The CDR3 is 15 amino acids. The CDR3 region is CASRAVDSGNTEAFF. For the CDR3, the DNA is TGTGCCAGCAGGGCCGTGGACTCTGGGAACACTGAAGCTTTCTTT.

The chain couples TRBV11-2 to TRBJ2-2, with D possibly matching TRBD2 (6 bases). The ends were cut back, 1 base at V and 1 base at J, with 13 bases in the middle. The length of the CDR3 is 17 residues. The germline gives CDR1 SGHAT, CDR2 FQNNGV. The CDR3 DNA sequence: TGTGCCAGCAGCTTAGGTGGGTCGGGAGTGAACACCGGGGAGCTGTTTTTT. Its translation: CASSLGGSGVNTGELFF. Based on the CDR3 plus reference TRBV11-2 and TRBJ2-2, the full variable domain is EAGVAQSPRYKIIEKRQSVAFWCNPISGHATLYWYQQILGQGPKLLIQFQNNGVVDDSQLPKDRFSAERLKGVDSTLKIQPAKLEDSAVYLCASSLGGSGVNTGELFFGEGSRLTVL.

V usage is TRBV6-1 and J usage is TRBJ1-5; no firm D call. CDR3 length equals 14 residues. The V end lost 3 bases, the J end lost 4 bases, and 10 bases lay between the germline ends. Germline V gene sequence: CDR1 MNHNS, CDR2 SASEGT. DNA of the CDR3: TGTGCCAGCAGTGACAGTTGGAGAAATCAGCCCCAGCATTTT. Protein: CASSDSWRNQPQHF.

This sequence joins TRBV2 and TRBJ2-1; TRBD2 aligns across 11 bases. J was trimmed by 0 bases and V by 8 bases; bases with no gene match: 9. Germline V gives CDR1 SNHLY, CDR2 FYNNEI. CDR3 length: 17 residues. Here the CDR3 reads CASAKTSGAGSYNEQFF. The CDR3 nucleotides are TGTGCCAGCGCCAAGACTAGCGGGGCTGGCTCCTACAATGAGCAGTTCTTC.

The chain recombines TRBV2 with TRBJ1-1; 8 bases map to TRBD1. The V segment lost 6 bases and the J segment 0 bases; nucleotides outside the gene matches: 6. CDR3 size: 15 residues. Germline V gene sequence: CDR1 SNHLY, CDR2 FYNNEI. In DNA form, the CDR3 reads TGTGCCAGCAGCCTCCAGGGGGCGATGAACACTGAAGCTTTCTTT. It is translated as CASSLQGAMNTEAFF.

The rearrangement links TRBV6-5 to TRBJ2-1; 9 bases are shared with TRBD2. The junction had 8 bases not matched to a gene; V was cut back by 5 bases and J by 6 bases. Germline assignment: CDR1 MNHEY and CDR2 SVGAGI. CDR3 size: 15 residues. CDR3 DNA sequence: TGTGCCAGCAGTAAACCGGGACTAGCAGGCAATGAGCAGTTCTTC. Its translation: CASSKPGLAGNEQFF.

The CDR3 nucleotides read TGTGCCAGCAGTTACCAAATGACAGGGACCTACGAGCAGTACTTC. Translated: CASSYQMTGTYEQYF. The rearrangement uses TRBV6-5 and TRBJ2-7; 7 bases line up with TRBD1. V lost 2 bases and J lost 2; bases outside the gene matches: 6. CDR3 length: 15 residues. The germline V gene has CDR1 MNHEY and CDR2 SVGAGI.